One and the same sample provided the 8 T cell receptor beta chains below, sequenced in a study of cytomegalovirus exposure and HLA in healthy donors. Primers included in the PCR were 60 Vbeta and 13 Jbeta primers. Assay used: immunoSEQ multiplex PCR; TCRdb lists only in-frame clones, some missing. The repertoire holds about 130,000 clones, 74% seen once, with 4.2% in the top ten. Sequencing was carried out using PBMCs. These receptors were taken from a woman in her forties or fifties in good health and CMV-seropositive.

This sequence joins TRBV30 and TRBJ1-3; possibly TRBD1 for D (5 bases). CDR3 length: 13 amino acids. Per the germline V gene, CDR1 is GTSNPN and CDR2 is SVGIG (reference sequence). V shed 4 bases and J shed 6 bases, with 13 bases lying between them. The CDR3 DNA is TGTGCCTGGACTAGGGACTTATCAAACACCATATATTTT. As protein: CAWTRDLSNTIYF.

The chain employs TRBV12-5 and TRBJ2-2; D is uncertain. Germline-derived CDR1 and CDR2 are LGHNT and FRNRAP. The CDR3 sequence is 13 residues long. Trimming removed 6 bases at V and 5 bases at J, with 10 bases between. This CDR3 is CASGRYQTGELFF. CDR3 nucleotide sequence: TGTGCTAGTGGCAGATACCAGACCGGGGAGCTGTTTTTT.

The CDR3 DNA is TGTGCCAGCAGGACAGGGTTCGGAGATACGCAGTATTTT. It is translated as CASRTGFGDTQYF. The V gene is TRBV6-5, the J gene TRBJ2-3; the match to TRBD1 covers 7 bases. Trimming at V came to 6 bases and at J to 5 bases, leaving 5 bases not matched to a gene. This CDR3 contains 13 residues. Germline CDR1 and CDR2: MNHEY and SVGAGI.

The J gene is TRBJ1-5, the V gene TRBV5-4; D possibly corresponds to TRBD1 (6 bases). Per germline, CDR1 SGHNT and CDR2 YYREEE (reference sequence). The V and J ends lost 2 bases and 3 bases respectively, with 15 bases between them. The CDR3 spans 16 residues. DNA of the CDR3: TGTGCCAGCAGCTTTCAACAGGGTAGCGTCAATCAGCCCCAGCATTTT. This codes for CASSFQQGSVNQPQHF.

The J gene is TRBJ2-5, the V gene TRBV27, with TRBD1 identical over 9 bases. The tail of the sequence fits TRBJ2-7 better, so the J call may be wrong. This CDR3 contains 14 residues. Looked up from germline, CDR1 is MNHEY and CDR2 is SMNVEV (reference sequence). The CDR3 is CASSNRDRVYEQYF. CDR3 in DNA: TGTGCCAGCAGTAACCGGGACAGGGTTTACGAGCAGTACTTC.

The chain joins TRBV7-9 to TRBJ1-2; D possibly corresponds to TRBD1 (6 bases). The CDR3 spans 14 residues. V dropped 7 bases and J dropped 7 bases, with 19 bases sitting between them. Germline assignment: CDR1 SEHNR and CDR2 FQNEAQ (reference sequence). The CDR3 is CASTRDTVGSGYTF. CDR3 coding DNA: TGTGCCAGCACCCGGGACACAGTTGGATCTGGCTACACCTTC.

This chain uses TRBV18 with TRBJ2-1; 7 bases are a match to TRBD1. The germline V gene encodes CDR1 KGHSH and CDR2 LQKENI. CDR3 length equals 18 residues. V trimming: 3 bases; J trimming: 0 bases; junction bases outside the gene matches: 11. The CDR3 DNA is TGTGCCAGCTCACCCTTCCAAAACAGGGGTCTCTCCTACAATGAGCAGTTCTTC. It encodes CASSPFQNRGLSYNEQFF.

The V call is TRBV28, the J call TRBJ1-2, with D maybe TRBD1 (5 bases). CDR1 is MDHEN, CDR2 SYDVKM, per germline. Trimming stripped 3 bases from V and 5 bases from J, with 16 bases between. The CDR3 is made up of 15 amino acids. In DNA form, the CDR3 reads TGTGCCAGCAGTTTGATGCAGGGTCTACGGTATGGCTACACCTTC. This codes for CASSLMQGLRYGYTF.